Given below is one TCR beta chain in context. Per the original methods: Scientists estimated how many nucleated cells there were by amplifying reference gene primers. Only in-frame clones appear in the TCRdb table, and some are missing; sequencing was by immunoSEQ multiplex PCR. V, J and clone size derive from that table, while D and trimming were established from the DNA sequence. The sample includes hundreds of thousands of clones, almost 85% seen only once; the top ten take approximately 1.9%. The data were obtained in a study of blood T cell repertoires in COVID-19. Across the study: PBMCs, B-cell-depleted T cells, or T cells provided the cDNA or gDNA that made up the material.

V lost 2 bases to trimming and J lost 4 bases, with 6 bases between them. The CDR3 runs to 13 residues. Germline V gene sequence: CDR1 MRHNA, CDR2 SNTAGT. This rearrangement joins TRBV6-4 to TRBJ1-5; D is unclear. This clonotype originated in a woman older than 75 with acute or convalescent COVID-19. Material for sequencing was peripheral blood. The CDR3: CASSDRRNQPQHF. The DNA of the CDR3 is TGTGCCAGCAGTGACAGGCGGAATCAGCCCCAGCATTTT.